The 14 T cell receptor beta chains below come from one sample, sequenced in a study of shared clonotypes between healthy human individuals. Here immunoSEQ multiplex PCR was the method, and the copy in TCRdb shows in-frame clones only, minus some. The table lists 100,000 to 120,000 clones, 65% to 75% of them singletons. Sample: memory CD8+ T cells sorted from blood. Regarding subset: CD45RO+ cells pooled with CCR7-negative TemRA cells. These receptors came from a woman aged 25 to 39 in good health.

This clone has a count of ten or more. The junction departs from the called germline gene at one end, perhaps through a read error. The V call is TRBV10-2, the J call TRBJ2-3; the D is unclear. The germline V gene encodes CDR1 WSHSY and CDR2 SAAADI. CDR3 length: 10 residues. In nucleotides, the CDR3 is TGCGCCAGCAGAGAGTATACGCAGTATTTT. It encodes CASREYTQYF.

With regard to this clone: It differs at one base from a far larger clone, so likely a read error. CDR3 in DNA: TGTGCCAGCAGCTTAGATAACTATGGCTACACCTTC. Protein: CASSLDNYGYTF. The rearrangement uses TRBV7-7 and TRBJ1-2; no clear D. The germline CDR1 and CDR2 sequences are SSHAT and FNYEAQ (reference sequence). Trimming cost V 1 base and J 1 base, with 1 base left between them. The CDR3 covers 12 residues. The complete variable domain, with remaining parts taken from reference TRBV7-7 and TRBJ1-2, reads GAGVSQSPRYKVTKRGQDVTLRCDPISSHATLYWYQQALGQGPEFLTYFNYEAQPDKSGLPSDRFSAERPEGSISTLTIQRTEQRDSAMYRCASSLDNYGYTFGSGTRLTVV.

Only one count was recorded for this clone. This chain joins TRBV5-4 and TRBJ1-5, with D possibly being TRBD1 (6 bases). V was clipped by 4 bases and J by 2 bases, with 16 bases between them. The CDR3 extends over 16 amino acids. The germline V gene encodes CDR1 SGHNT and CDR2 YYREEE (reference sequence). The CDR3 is CASSLQGIGGNQPQHF. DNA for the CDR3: TGTGCCAGCAGCCTCCAGGGGATTGGGGGCAATCAGCCCCAGCATTTT.

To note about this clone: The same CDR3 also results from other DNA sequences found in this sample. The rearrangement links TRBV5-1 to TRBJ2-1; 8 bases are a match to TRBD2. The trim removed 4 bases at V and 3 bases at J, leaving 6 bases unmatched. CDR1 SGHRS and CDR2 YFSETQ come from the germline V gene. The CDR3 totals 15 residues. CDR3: CASSLSSGSYNEQFF. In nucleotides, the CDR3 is TGCGCCAGCAGCCTGAGCAGCGGGAGCTACAATGAGCAGTTCTTC.

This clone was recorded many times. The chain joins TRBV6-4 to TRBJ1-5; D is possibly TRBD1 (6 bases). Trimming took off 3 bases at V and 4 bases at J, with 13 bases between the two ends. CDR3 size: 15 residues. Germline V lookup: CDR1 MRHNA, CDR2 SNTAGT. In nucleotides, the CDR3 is TGTGCCAGCAGTGAACGGGGCGACAGGAATCAGCCCCAGCATTTT. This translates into CASSERGDRNQPQHF.

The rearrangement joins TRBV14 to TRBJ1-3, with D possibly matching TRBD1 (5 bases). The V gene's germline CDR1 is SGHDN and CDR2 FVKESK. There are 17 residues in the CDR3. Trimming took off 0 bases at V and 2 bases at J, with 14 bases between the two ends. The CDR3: CASSQERSAGTGNTIYF. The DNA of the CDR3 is TGTGCCAGCAGCCAAGAGCGTTCGGCAGGGACTGGAAACACCATATATTTT.

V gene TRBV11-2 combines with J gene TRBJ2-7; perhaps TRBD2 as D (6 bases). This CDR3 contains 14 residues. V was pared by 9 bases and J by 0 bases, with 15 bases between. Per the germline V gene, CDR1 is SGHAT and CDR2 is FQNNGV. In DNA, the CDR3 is TGTGCCAGTGGGCCGGACGGGAGCTCCTACGAGCAGTACTTC. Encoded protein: CASGPDGSSYEQYF.

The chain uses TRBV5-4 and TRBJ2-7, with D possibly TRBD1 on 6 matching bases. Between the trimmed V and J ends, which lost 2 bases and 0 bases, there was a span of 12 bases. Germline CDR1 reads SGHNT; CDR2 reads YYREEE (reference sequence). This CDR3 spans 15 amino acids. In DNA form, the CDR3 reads TGTGCCAGCAGCTTCAGGACAGACATCTCCTACGAGCAGTACTTC. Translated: CASSFRTDISYEQYF.

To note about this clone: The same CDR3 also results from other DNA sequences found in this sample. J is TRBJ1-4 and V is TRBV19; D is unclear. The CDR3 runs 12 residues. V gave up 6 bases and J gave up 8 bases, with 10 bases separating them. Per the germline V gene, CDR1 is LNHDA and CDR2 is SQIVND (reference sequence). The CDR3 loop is CASSIWKEKLFF. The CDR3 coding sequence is TGTGCCAGTAGCATCTGGAAGGAAAAACTGTTTTTT.

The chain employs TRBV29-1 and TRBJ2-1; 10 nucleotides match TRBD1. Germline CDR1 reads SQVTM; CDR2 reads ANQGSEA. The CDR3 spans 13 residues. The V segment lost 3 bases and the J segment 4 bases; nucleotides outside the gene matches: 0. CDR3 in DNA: TGCAGCGTTGAGGACAGGGGGTACAATGAGCAGTTCTTC. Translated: CSVEDRGYNEQFF.

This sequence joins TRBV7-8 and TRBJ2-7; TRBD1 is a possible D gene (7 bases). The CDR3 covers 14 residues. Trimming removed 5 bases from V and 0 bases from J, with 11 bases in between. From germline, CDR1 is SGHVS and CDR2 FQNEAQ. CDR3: CASSARGDSYEQYF. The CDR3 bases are TGTGCCAGCAGCGCCAGGGGGGACTCCTACGAGCAGTACTTC.

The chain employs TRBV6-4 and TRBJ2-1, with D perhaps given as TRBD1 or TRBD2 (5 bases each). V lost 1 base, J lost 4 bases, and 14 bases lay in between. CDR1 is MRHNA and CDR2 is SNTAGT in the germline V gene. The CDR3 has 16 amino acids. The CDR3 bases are TGTGCCAGCAGTGACTTTGGGGGAGAGGGGTACAATGAGCAGTTCTTC. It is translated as CASSDFGGEGYNEQFF.

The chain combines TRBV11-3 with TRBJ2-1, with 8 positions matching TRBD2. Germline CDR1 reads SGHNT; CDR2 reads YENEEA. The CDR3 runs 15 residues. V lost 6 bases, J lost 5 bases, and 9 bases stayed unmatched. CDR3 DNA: TGTGCCAGCAGTCGGGGGGGTCTGGGAAACAATGAGCAGTTCTTC. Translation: CASSRGGLGNNEQFF.

The CDR3 DNA reads as TGTGCCAGCAGCTTACTGGACAGGGCTGGAAACACCATATATTTT. Encoded protein: CASSLLDRAGNTIYF. V gene TRBV7-8 combines with J gene TRBJ1-3; TRBD1 matches at 8 bases. V was clipped by 2 bases and J by 2 bases; unmatched bases: 2. The CDR3 is 15 amino acids. Germline V lookup: CDR1 SGHVS, CDR2 FQNEAQ.